The count of the clone carrying this T cell receptor beta chain is one. No antigen is known for it. The CDR3 is made up of 14 amino acids. The V end lost 0 bases, the J end lost 3 bases, and 9 bases lay between the germline ends. Germline lookup yields CDR1 SGHNT and CDR2 YENEEA. This sample stems from a study of cytomegalovirus exposure and HLA in healthy donors. Primers included in the PCR were 60 Vbeta and 13 Jbeta primers. Assay used: immunoSEQ multiplex PCR; TCRdb lists only in-frame clones, some missing. The sample has roughly 130,000 clones; less than 85% are singletons. The study's findings and limits: Later analysis associated a missense DCLRE1C variant with TCR beta V- and J-gene trimming. By a later analysis, the bulk of CMV-associated TCR beta chains appeared HLA-restricted. In a later analysis, compared with equally common non-associated chains, HLA-associated beta chains were more expanded.

The rearrangement joins TRBV11-3 to TRBJ2-7, with D perhaps TRBD2 (5 bases). Sequenced sample: PBMCs. The origin of this receptor is a man in his thirties or forties in good health and CMV-seronegative. CDR3 protein: CASSLERTGYEQYF. As DNA, the CDR3 is TGTGCCAGCAGCTTAGAGCGGACTGGCTACGAGCAGTACTTC.